This TCR beta chain comes out of a study of T cells in localized non-small cell lung cancer. Assay used: immunoSEQ multiplex PCR; TCRdb lists only in-frame clones, some missing. This sample has about 16,000 clones; approximately 90% occur once, and the top ten carry more than 3%. CDR3 length equals 18 residues. Germline loops: CDR1 LNHDA, CDR2 SQIVND (reference sequence). V trimming: 1 base; J trimming: 0 bases; junction bases outside the gene matches: 6. As regards this clone: The antigen remains unidentified.

General study findings and limits: Uninvolved nearby lung showed the greatest T cell clonality, exceeding that found in tumor.

This clonotype was sampled from a male donor older than 55 with stage II squamous cell lung carcinoma. The source material was peripheral blood, sampled before any cancer treatment. This chain joins TRBV19 and TRBJ2-7, with 13 positions matching TRBD2. The CDR3, as DNA: TGTGCCAGTAGTATAGGCAGGGGACTAGCGGGAAGCTCCTACGAGCAGTACTTC. Translating gives CASSIGRGLAGSSYEQYF.